This is a list of T cell receptor beta chains from one sample in a study of neurological immune-mediated disorders. TCRdb reanalysed the 5' RACE reads using MiXCR and keeps one entry per CDR3 protein. In the table there are over 55,000 distinct CDR3 sequences, approximately 10% of which are singletons. Sequenced sample: PBMCs. All receptors derive from a man under 40 in good health. CDR3s include the opening cysteine and the closing phenylalanine or tryptophan. The D gene is left open where the match is weak. Part of the rows lack a size; the others show once, few, many or a class for expanded clones.

>many|TRBJ1-6|TRBV2|TRBD1
TGTGCCAGCACATCGGACAGGGGTAATTCACCCCTCCACTTT
CASTSDRGNSPLHF
>many|TRBJ1-3|TRBV12-3/TRBV12-4|-
TGTGCCAGCAGCTTGACTGTCGTCTCTGGAAACACCATATATTTT
CASSLTVVSGNTIYF
>many|TRBJ2-2|TRBV19|TRBD1
TGTGCCAGTTTGTACAGGGGGAATGCCGGGGAGCTGTTTTTT
CASLYRGNAGELFF
>many|TRBJ2-3|TRBV12-3/TRBV12-4|-
TGTGCCAGCAGTTTGGGGGCGCGTGCAGATACGCAGTATTTT
CASSLGARADTQYF
>many|TRBJ2-1|TRBV29-1|-
TGCAGCGTTGATAGGGGGGGACTCCCGGCGGGTGAGCAGTTCTTC
CSVDRGGLPAGEQFF
>many|TRBJ2-2|TRBV5-1|TRBD1
TGCGCCAGCAGCTCGGGACAGGCCGGGGCCGGGGAGCTGTTTTTT
CASSSGQAGAGELFF
>-|TRBJ1-1|TRBV9|-
TGTGCCAGCAGCGTAGGTATGAACACTGAAGCTTTCTTT
CASSVGMNTEAFF
>many|TRBJ2-7|TRBV5-1|-
TGCGCCAGCAGCTTGGACAACGGGGTAGAGCAGTACTTC
CASSLDNGVEQYF
>medium-sized|TRBJ2-5|TRBV29-1|TRBD2
TGCAGCGTTGACCCTAGCGGGAGGGAGACCCAGTACTTC
CSVDPSGRETQYF
>-|TRBJ2-7|TRBV4-1|-
TGCGCCAGCAGCCCCCGCCCCGGGTCCTACGAGCAGTACTTC
CASSPRPGSYEQYF
>many|TRBJ2-7|TRBV4-1|TRBD2
TGCGCCAGCAGCCCCGGGGGTAGGGCTAGCGGGAGTTACGAGCAGTACTTC
CASSPGGRASGSYEQYF
>many|TRBJ1-1|TRBV29-1|-
TGCAGCGTTCCGGCAGGGGTGAACACTGAAGCTTTCTTT
CSVPAGVNTEAFF
>many|TRBJ2-1|TRBV20-1|TRBD2
TGCAGTGCTAGAGCGGGACTATTTAATGAGCAGTTCTTC
CSARAGLFNEQFF
>many|TRBJ2-5|TRBV15|TRBD2
TGTGCCACCAGCAGAGATGGGACTAGCGGGAGGGTGGGGGAGACCCAGTACTTC
CATSRDGTSGRVGETQYF
>many|TRBJ1-1|TRBV12-3/TRBV12-4|-
TGTGCCAGCAGTGAAGGTCCCGATGAAGCTTTCTTT
CASSEGPDEAFF